These 10 T cell receptor beta chains were all obtained from the same sample, sequenced in a study of STAT3 mutations in large granular lymphocyte leukemia. Overall study findings and caveats: In T-cell large granular lymphocyte leukemia, about half of patients showed multiple immunodominant subclonotypes.

No cognate antigen is known for these TCRs. Sequencing used immunoSEQ multiplex PCR; TCRdb keeps in-frame clones, though not all of them. The table lists about 3,100 clones, about 70% of them singletons. The sequenced sample was peripheral blood mononuclear cells. These receptors came from a woman aged 40-49 years with T-cell large granular lymphocyte leukemia. Some clones in this sample may be carry-over from other donors' samples.

The chain employs TRBV5-1 and TRBJ1-6, with 10 bases identical to TRBD1. Losses at the gene ends were 0 bases for V and 1 base for J; bases not matched to a gene: 4. The length of the CDR3 is 18 residues. CDR1 is SGHRS, CDR2 YFSETQ, per germline. The CDR3 region has the DNA TGCGCCAGCAGCTTGGGACAGGGGGCAGAGTCCTATAATTCACCCCTCCACTTT. Its protein is CASSLGQGAESYNSPLHF. The whole variable domain, remainder taken from reference TRBV5-1 and TRBJ1-6, is KAGVTQTPRYLIKTRGQQVTLSCSPISGHRSVSWYQQTPGQGLQFLFEYFSETQRNKGNFPGRFSGRQFSNSRSEMNVSTLELGDSALYLCASSLGQGAESYNSPLHFGNGTRLTVT.

The V and J genes are TRBV30 and TRBJ1-4, with 7 bases matching TRBD1. The CDR3 is 14 residues long. Germline CDR1 reads GTSNPN; CDR2 reads SVGIG (reference sequence). V shed 6 bases and J 8 bases; nucleotides not matched to a gene: 12. The CDR3 bases are TGTGCCTGCCACGGGACAGAGGAAAAAGAAAAACTGTTTTTT. The encoded protein is CACHGTEEKEKLFF.

This clone is large. This chain joins TRBV6-5 and TRBJ1-1; no firm D call. V was clipped by 0 bases and J by 3 bases, with 8 bases between them. CDR3 length equals 14 residues. Germline assignment: CDR1 MNHEY and CDR2 SVGAGI. The CDR3 spells CASSYSFLDTEAFF. The DNA for the CDR3 is TGTGCCAGCAGTTACTCTTTCCTAGACACTGAAGCTTTCTTT.

Only a few counts were recorded for this clone. The chain recombines TRBV4-1 with TRBJ2-7; D uncertain. CDR3 length equals 14 residues. Trimming took 1 base from V and 0 from J, leaving 7 bases between them. In germline, CDR1 is MGHRA, CDR2 YSYEKL. The CDR3 bases are TGCGCCAGCAGCCAAGCGGCGCTCTCCTACGAGCAGTACTTC. Protein: CASSQAALSYEQYF.

This rearrangement joins TRBV19 to TRBJ2-7; possibly TRBD1 for D (6 bases). The V gene lost 6 bases and the J gene lost 3 bases, with 12 bases spanning the gap. CDR1 is LNHDA and CDR2 is SQIVND in the germline V gene (reference sequence). The CDR3 consists of 13 residues. DNA of the CDR3: TGTGCCAGTAGCTCTACAGGGTACTACGAGCAGTACTTC. Protein sequence: CASSSTGYYEQYF.

This clone was detected a few times. J is TRBJ1-5 and V is TRBV30; no clear D gene. The ends were cut back, 1 base at V and 0 bases at J, with 4 bases in the middle. This CDR3 has 13 residues. CDR1 and CDR2 (germline): GTSNPN, SVGIG (reference sequence). CDR3 in amino acids: CAWSDHSNQPQHF. The CDR3 DNA reads TGTGCCTGGAGTGATCATAGCAATCAGCCCCAGCATTTT.

This clone was detected a few times. The chain carries TRBV7-9 and TRBJ1-5; TRBD1 is a possible D gene (5 bases). CDR3 length equals 12 residues. Germline assignment: CDR1 SEHNR and CDR2 FQNEAQ (reference sequence). Deletions cut 6 bases from V and 15 bases from J, with 18 bases between. CDR3 nucleotide sequence: TGTGCCAGCAGTGACTCTCGGGGACCGGCGCATTTT. This codes for CASSDSRGPAHF.

The chain combines TRBV4-3 with TRBJ1-5; maybe TRBD1 (6 bases). The CDR3 is made up of 18 amino acids. Germline V CDR1 and CDR2: LGHNA, YSLEER. V was cut by 0 bases and J by 6 bases, with 21 bases left in between. The DNA for the CDR3 is TGCGCCAGCAGCCAAGATATAGGGGGGGGCAGAGGGGGTCAGCCCCAGCATTTT. Protein product: CASSQDIGGGRGGQPQHF.

The V and J genes are TRBV18 and TRBJ2-7, with D uncertain. The CDR3 has 14 amino acids. The germline V and J ends were trimmed by 1 base and 0 bases, with 7 bases remaining between them. From germline, CDR1 is KGHSH and CDR2 LQKENI. CDR3 loop: CASSPRIGSYEQYF. CDR3 DNA sequence: TGTGCCAGCTCACCACGGATTGGCTCCTACGAGCAGTACTTC.

The chain employs TRBV4-1 and TRBJ1-5; 7 nucleotides agree with TRBD1. Germline V gives CDR1 MGHRA, CDR2 YSYEKL. The ends lost 1 base at V and 6 bases at J; junction bases unmatched: 6. This CDR3 comprises 15 residues. The CDR3 loop reads CASSQGQGDGQPQHF. The CDR3 region has the DNA TGCGCCAGCAGCCAAGGGCAGGGGGACGGTCAGCCCCAGCATTTT.